This TCR beta chain was recovered during a study of shared clonotypes between healthy human individuals. In the naive CD8 group, cells lacked CD45RO and were positively selected for CCR7, so terminally differentiated effector memory CD45RA+ cells were left out. The CDR3 length is 17 residues. Germline V CDR1 and CDR2: SGHRS, YFSETQ. V lost 0 bases to trimming and J lost 1 base; unmatched junction nucleotides: 9. TCRdb's copy holds only in-frame clones and misses some; the assay was immunoSEQ multiplex PCR. The sample lists roughly 2,000,000 clones, about 95% occurring once. The clonotype comes from a man aged 18 to 29 in good health. The source material was naive CD8+ T cells sorted from blood. The chain joins TRBV5-1 to TRBJ2-5; TRBD2 matches 7 bases. The CDR3 coding sequence is TGCGCCAGCAGCTTGGGGGGCGGGGAGGGCCTCCAAGAGACCCAGTACTTC. This gives the protein CASSLGGGEGLQETQYF.